Listed here are 19 T cell receptor beta chains from one sample, sequenced in a study of CXCR3-negative and CXCR3-positive naive CD8 T cells. Researchers prepared the TRB cDNA libraries using 5' RACE with UMI labels. Using the 5' RACE reads, TCRdb records one entry per CDR3 protein without DNA. The table counts over 100,000 distinct CDR3 sequences; approximately 0.5% lies in the top ten. Sequenced material: naive CXCR3- CD8+ T cells from blood. Subset specified: CD45RO-CCR7+CD27+CD95- naive CD8+ T cells lacking CXCR3 (TNR3-). Source of these receptors: a human donor in good health. Some clones in this sample may be carry-over from other donors' samples.

V usage is TRBV12-3 or TRBV12-4 and J usage is TRBJ2-1; TCRdb calls TRBD2, which cannot be checked without DNA. CDR3 length equals 20 residues. CDR3: CASSFHWEDGKIISYNEQFF.

The gene calls are TRBV3-1 and TRBJ2-7; as DNA is missing, the TRBD2 call by TCRdb cannot be tested. This CDR3 has 16 residues. CDR1 LGHDT and CDR2 YNNKEL come from the germline V gene (reference sequence). CDR3 in amino acids: CASSHPVGSGSYEQYF.

The rearrangement uses TRBV7-6 and TRBJ2-7; TCRdb's D call of TRBD1 is untestable without DNA. Germline lookup yields CDR1 SGHVS and CDR2 FNYEAQ. The CDR3 extends over 16 amino acids. The CDR3 is CASSLVPAEARDEQYF.

The chain is built from TRBV11-2 and TRBJ2-6. Germline V CDR1 and CDR2: SGHAT, FQNNGV. This CDR3 has 16 residues. This CDR3 is CASSPTGGSGANVLTF.

The rearrangement uses TRBV3-1 and TRBJ2-7; TCRdb's assignment of TRBD1 cannot be checked, as there is no DNA. The CDR3 has 13 residues. Germline V gene data show CDR1 as LGHDT and CDR2 as YNNKEL (reference sequence). The CDR3 region is CASSQGQAYEQYF.

The V call is TRBV4-2, the J call TRBJ1-1; TCRdb's D gene call, TRBD1, goes unchecked for lack of DNA. Germline lookup yields CDR1 LGHNA and CDR2 YNFKEQ. The length of the CDR3 is 11 residues. Here the CDR3 reads CASGGRTEAFF.

V usage is TRBV12-3 or TRBV12-4 and J usage is TRBJ2-3; with no DNA, the TCRdb D assignment of TRBD2 cannot be verified. This CDR3 is 18 amino acids long. Here the CDR3 reads CASNDPNRASLNTDTQYF.

The chain couples TRBV7-9 to TRBJ1-2. The germline V gene encodes CDR1 SEHNR and CDR2 FQNEAQ (reference sequence). This CDR3 region has 14 residues. CDR3 loop: CASSLSDEYYGYTF. Full variable domain (rest looked up from reference TRBV7-9 and TRBJ1-2): DTGVSQNPRHKITKRGQNVTFRCDPISEHNRLYWYRQTLGQGPEFLTYFQNEAQLEKSRLLSDRFSAERPKGSFSTLEIQRTEQGDSAMYLCASSLSDEYYGYTFGSGTRLTVV.

CDR3 sequence reads: CASSIGTSGGAFEQYF. The chain carries TRBV5-4 and TRBJ2-7; TCRdb gives TRBD2 as the D gene, but with no DNA this cannot be confirmed. This CDR3 is built from 16 residues. Germline V lookup: CDR1 SGHNT, CDR2 YYREEE (reference sequence).

The genes are TRBV12-3 or TRBV12-4 and TRBJ2-1; the TRBD2 assignment by TCRdb is unverifiable without DNA. This CDR3 has 16 amino acids. CDR3 in amino acids: CASSALATLSYNEQFF.

The V and J genes are TRBV28 and TRBJ2-3. Germline CDR1 MDHEN, CDR2 SYDVKM. CDR3 size: 14 residues. The CDR3 is CASTYEIGTDTQYF.

This CDR3 reads CAVGGILSTDTQYF. The rearrangement uses TRBV5-1 and TRBJ2-3; the TRBD1 assignment by TCRdb is unverifiable without DNA. Germline CDR1 reads SGHRS; CDR2 reads YFSETQ. This CDR3 is 14 amino acids long.

The chain has TRBV5-1 and TRBJ2-2. Germline V gene lookup returns CDR1 SGHRS and CDR2 YFSETQ. This CDR3 is built from 16 residues. This CDR3 reads CASSLASGSNTGELFF. Using reference TRBV5-1 and TRBJ2-2 for the parts outside the CDR3, the full variable domain is KAGVTQTPRYLIKTRGQQVTLSCSPISGHRSVSWYQQTPGQGLQFLFEYFSETQRNKGNFPGRFSGRQFSNSRSEMNVSTLELGDSALYLCASSLASGSNTGELFFGEGSRLTVL.

The CDR3 loop is CASSQERELAGFAETQYF. The rearrangement joins TRBV14 to TRBJ2-5; the D gene TCRdb calls, TRBD2, cannot be checked with no DNA. This CDR3 comprises 18 residues. Per the germline V gene, CDR1 is SGHDN and CDR2 is FVKESK.

The chain uses TRBV12-3 or TRBV12-4 and TRBJ2-1. This CDR3 contains 13 residues. The CDR3 sequence: CASSSPEYNEQFF.

The genes are TRBV20-1 and TRBJ2-1. The germline V gene encodes CDR1 DFQATT and CDR2 SNEGSKA (reference sequence). The CDR3 contains 18 residues. Here the CDR3 reads CSAHVLSSGVTPYNEQFF.

The V call is TRBV9, the J call TRBJ1-2. The CDR3 totals 15 residues. The germline gives CDR1 SGDLS, CDR2 YYNGEE. CDR3: CASSAGTDEYYGYTF.

The rearrangement joins TRBV5-1 to TRBJ2-1. Germline-derived CDR1 and CDR2 are SGHRS and YFSETQ. The CDR3 length is 16 residues. CDR3 region: CASSLEAGGSYNEQFF. The whole variable domain, remainder taken from reference TRBV5-1 and TRBJ2-1, is KAGVTQTPRYLIKTRGQQVTLSCSPISGHRSVSWYQQTPGQGLQFLFEYFSETQRNKGNFPGRFSGRQFSNSRSEMNVSTLELGDSALYLCASSLEAGGSYNEQFFGPGTRLTVL.

The genes are TRBV21-1 and TRBJ1-3. TRBV21-1 is a pseudogene. CDR3 size: 14 residues. The CDR3 spells CASSKRPSGNTIYF.